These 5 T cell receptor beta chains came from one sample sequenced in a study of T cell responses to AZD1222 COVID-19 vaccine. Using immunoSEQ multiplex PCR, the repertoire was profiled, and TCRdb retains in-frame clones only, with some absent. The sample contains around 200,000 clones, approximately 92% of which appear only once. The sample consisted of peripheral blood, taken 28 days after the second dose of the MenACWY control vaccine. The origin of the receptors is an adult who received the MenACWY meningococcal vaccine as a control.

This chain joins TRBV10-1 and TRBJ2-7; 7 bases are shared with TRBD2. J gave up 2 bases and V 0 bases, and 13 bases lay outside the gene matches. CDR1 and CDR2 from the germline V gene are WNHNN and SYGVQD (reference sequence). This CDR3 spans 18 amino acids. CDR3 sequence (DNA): TGCGCCAGCAGTGAGTCGGGAGGGAATTTTATCACCGCCTACGAGCAGTACTTC. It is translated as CASSESGGNFITAYEQYF.

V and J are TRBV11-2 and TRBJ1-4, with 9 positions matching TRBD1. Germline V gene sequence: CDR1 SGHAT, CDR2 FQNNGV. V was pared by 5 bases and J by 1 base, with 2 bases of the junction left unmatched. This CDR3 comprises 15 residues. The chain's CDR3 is CASSPGQGTNEKLFF. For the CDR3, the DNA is TGTGCCAGCAGCCCGGGACAGGGAACTAATGAAAAACTGTTTTTT.

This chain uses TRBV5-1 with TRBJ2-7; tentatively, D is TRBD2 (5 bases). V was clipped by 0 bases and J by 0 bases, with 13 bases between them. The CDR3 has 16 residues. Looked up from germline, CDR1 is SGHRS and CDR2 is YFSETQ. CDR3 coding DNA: TGCGCCAGCAGCTTGGATGGAGCGGTGAACTCCTACGAGCAGTACTTC. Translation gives CASSLDGAVNSYEQYF.

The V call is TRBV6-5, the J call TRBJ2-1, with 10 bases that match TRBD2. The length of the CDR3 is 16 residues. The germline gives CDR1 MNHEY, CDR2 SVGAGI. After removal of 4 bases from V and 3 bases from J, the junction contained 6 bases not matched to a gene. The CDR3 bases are TGTGCCAGCAGTTTAGAGACTAGCGGGTTCTACAATGAGCAGTTCTTC. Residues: CASSLETSGFYNEQFF.

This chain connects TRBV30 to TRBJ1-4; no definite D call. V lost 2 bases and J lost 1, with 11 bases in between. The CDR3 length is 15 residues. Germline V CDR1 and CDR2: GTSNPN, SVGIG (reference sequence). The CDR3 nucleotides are TGTGCCTGGAGTCCCCCGAGGGTAACTAATGAAAAACTGTTTTTT. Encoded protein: CAWSPPRVTNEKLFF.